This T cell receptor beta chain is drawn from a study of T cell changes during pregnancy in multiple sclerosis. V lost 0 bases, J lost 4 bases, and 6 bases stayed unmatched. The CDR3 extends over 15 amino acids. CDR1 SGHKS and CDR2 YYEKEE come from the germline V gene (reference sequence). This table comes from immunoSEQ multiplex PCR, and its TCRdb copy is limited to in-frame clones, with some not included. This repertoire shows more than 40,000 clones, 94% found once; its top ten account for 3.5% to 5%. The chain couples TRBV5-5 to TRBJ2-5; TRBD1 agrees at 7 bases. The sequence came from a female donor with multiple sclerosis, enrolled in a pregnancy study. The sample was CD8+ T cells from peripheral blood mononuclear cells, taken in the first trimester of pregnancy. For the CDR3, the DNA is TGTGCCAGCAGCTTGGCCGGGACAGCAGGAGAGACCCAGTACTTC. It yields the protein CASSLAGTAGETQYF.